The sequence of this T cell receptor (beta chain) was determined in a study of blood T cells in healthy people across ages. Between the trimmed V and J ends, which lost 0 bases and 3 bases, there was a span of 13 bases. Looked up from germline, CDR1 is SGDLS and CDR2 is YYNGEE. CDR3 length: 15 residues. A second PCR, run for roughly 7 to 11 cycles, used a sample-barcoded 5' primer plus a J-beta primer mix. TCRdb passed the 5' RACE reads through MiXCR, listing each CDR3 protein once. Here the sample spans approximately 830,000 distinct CDR3 sequences, under 80% being singletons. A single count supports this clonotype. Its specificity is not known. Whole-study results and caveats: Long-lived donors carried more naive CD4+ cells and greater diversity than aged donors. Estimates of diversity drawn from one million T cells were considered underestimates.

The V and J genes are TRBV9 and TRBJ2-7; D is perhaps TRBD1 (5 bases). The specimen sequenced was blood. The TCR sequence derives from a man aged 25 to 45 in good health. The chain's CDR3 is CASSVGPGHSYEQYF. The CDR3 nucleotides read TGTGCCAGCAGCGTAGGCCCCGGACACAGCTACGAGCAGTACTTC.